This note documents a single T cell receptor (beta chain) sequence. V trimming: 5 bases; J trimming: 6 bases; junction bases outside the gene matches: 7. CDR1 and CDR2 from the germline V gene are SGHVS and FQNEAQ. The CDR3 runs 14 residues. The source of the sample is a study of long-term antiretroviral therapy in people with HIV. The assay used was immunoSEQ (version v3.0), run at survey level. The method was immunoSEQ multiplex PCR; TCRdb's version includes in-frame clones alone and lacks a portion of them. This table has 20,000 to 25,000 clones, around three quarters appearing once. The sequences come from unsorted PBMCs, collected 1.2 years after starting antiretroviral therapy. V is TRBV7-8 and J is TRBJ2-1; TRBD2 aligns across 7 bases. The sequence was obtained from a woman aged 35 to 49 with HIV. The CDR3 DNA follows: TGTGCCAGCAGCCCTTGGGGGGGTGGCAATGAGCAGTTCTTC. Translated, it gives CASSPWGGGNEQFF.